This T cell receptor (beta chain) comes out of a study of PD-L1 blockade in urothelial cancer. Study-wide context: Bladder-origin urothelial cancer in males covered about nine tenths of the roughly 30 patients. Blood samples had a median of about 140,000 T cells, tens of thousands of unique TCRs, and clonality approximately 0.08.

Each PCR contained spiked-in synthetic TCR analog templates. Libraries were prepared by immunoSEQ multiplex PCR; TCRdb keeps only in-frame clonotypes and omits some of them. The table has approximately 41,000 clones, roughly 80% seen once. Time point reported: pretreatment peripheral blood. Patients were diagnosed with urothelial carcinoma, either locally advanced or metastatic. The germline CDR1 and CDR2 sequences are SGDLS and YYNGEE. The J segment lost 7 bases and the V segment lost 0 bases, leaving 7 bases of the junction unmatched. The CDR3 sequence is 16 residues long. Here the sequenced sample was PBMCs, taken around atezolizumab (anti-PD-L1) treatment. The V gene is TRBV9, the J gene TRBJ2-1; TRBD2 matches 10 bases. The receptor was isolated from an older man with urothelial cancer. The CDR3 nucleotides read TGTGCCAGCAGCGTAGTTTGGACTAGCGGACCGAATGAGCAGTTCTTC. Its protein product is CASSVVWTSGPNEQFF.